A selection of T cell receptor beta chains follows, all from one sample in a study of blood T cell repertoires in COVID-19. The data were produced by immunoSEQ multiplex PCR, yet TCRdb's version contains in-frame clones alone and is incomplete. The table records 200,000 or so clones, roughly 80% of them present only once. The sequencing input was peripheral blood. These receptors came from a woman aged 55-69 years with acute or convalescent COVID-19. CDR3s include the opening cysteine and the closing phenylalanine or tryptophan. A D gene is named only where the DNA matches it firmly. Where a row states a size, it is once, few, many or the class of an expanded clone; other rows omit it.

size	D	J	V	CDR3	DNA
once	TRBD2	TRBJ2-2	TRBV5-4	CASSLESGGSNTGELFF	TGTGCCAGCAGCTTGGAGAGCGGGGGGTCGAACACCGGGGAGCTGTTTTTT
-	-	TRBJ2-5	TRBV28	CASSLRSPETQYF	TGTGCCAGCAGTCTCCGGAGTCCGGAGACCCAGTACTTC
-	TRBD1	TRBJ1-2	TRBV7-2	CASSLPGTGFSAGGYTF	TGTGCCAGCAGCTTACCTGGGACAGGGTTTAGTGCAGGAGGCTACACCTTC
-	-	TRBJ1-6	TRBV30	CAWLTGYNSPLHF	TGTGCCTGGCTGACGGGATATAATTCACCCCTCCACTTT
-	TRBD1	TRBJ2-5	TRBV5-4	CASSKPGGLETQYF	TGTGCCAGCAGCAAGCCAGGGGGCCTGGAGACCCAGTACTTC
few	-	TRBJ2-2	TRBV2	CASKFTQNTGELFF	TGTGCCAGCAAGTTCACACAGAACACCGGGGAGCTGTTTTTT
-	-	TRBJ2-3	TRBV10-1	CASGGCGGYTDTQYF	TGCGCCAGTGGGGGGTGCGGCGGGTACACAGATACGCAGTATTTT
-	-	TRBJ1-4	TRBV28	CASSFGREGRRFF	TGTGCCAGCAGTTTTGGTCGTGAGGGTAGGAGGTTTTTT
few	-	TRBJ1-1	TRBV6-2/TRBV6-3	CASSYTEDRSVDTEAFF	TGTGCCAGCAGTTACACCGAGGACAGAAGTGTGGACACTGAAGCTTTCTTT
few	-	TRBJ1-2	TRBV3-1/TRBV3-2	CASSPISTQPYGYTF	TGTGCCAGCAGCCCAATTTCTACACAGCCGTATGGCTACACCTTC
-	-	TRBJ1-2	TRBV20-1	CSARTVSYTF	TGCAGTGCTAGGACAGTCTCCTACACCTTC
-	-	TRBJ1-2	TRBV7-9	CASSSGLGGFVRGHTF	TGTGCCAGCAGCTCCGGGTTGGGGGGTTTTGTAAGAGGCCACACCTTC
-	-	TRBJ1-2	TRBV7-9	CASSLMGGAGYGYTF	TGTGCCAGCAGCTTAATGGGTGGAGCGGGCTATGGCTACACCTTC
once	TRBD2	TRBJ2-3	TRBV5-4	CASSLAGASTDTQYF	TGTGCCAGCAGCTTAGCGGGGGCTAGCACAGATACGCAGTATTTT
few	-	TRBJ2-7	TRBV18	CASSPRGLEEQYF	TGTGCCAGCTCACCACGGGGACTGGAAGAGCAGTACTTC
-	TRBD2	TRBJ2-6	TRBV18	CASSPPGGTHSGANVLTF	TGTGCCAGCTCACCACCGGGGGGGACCCACTCTGGGGCCAACGTCCTGACTTTC
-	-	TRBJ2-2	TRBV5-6	CASIKTGTLNTGELFF	TGTGCCAGCATTAAGACCGGGACACTCAACACCGGGGAGCTGTTTTTT
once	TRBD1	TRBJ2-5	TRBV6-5	CASARQGPPQGTQYF	TGTGCCAGCGCAAGACAGGGACCACCCCAAGGGACCCAGTACTTC
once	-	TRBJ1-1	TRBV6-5	CASRRGLDTEAFF	TGTGCCAGCAGAAGGGGGTTGGACACTGAAGCTTTCTTT
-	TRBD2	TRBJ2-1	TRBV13	CASSDLAGLEQFF	TGTGCCAGCAGCGATTTAGCGGGGTTAGAGCAGTTCTTC
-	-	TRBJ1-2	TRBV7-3	CASSLKGRGALLGYTF	TGTGCCAGCAGCTTAAAAGGGAGGGGGGCGTTATTGGGCTACACCTTC
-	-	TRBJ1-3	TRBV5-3	CARRWATIYF	TGTGCCAGAAGGTGGGCCACCATATATTTT
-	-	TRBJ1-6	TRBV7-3	CASRTRPRDNYISPLHF	TGTGCCAGCAGAACACGACCACGGGACAATTATATCTCACCCCTCCACTTT
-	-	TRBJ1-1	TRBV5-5	CASSLVMGAEAFF	TGTGCCAGCAGCTTGGTTATGGGGGCGGAAGCTTTCTTT
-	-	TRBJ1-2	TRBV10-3	CATQDRDNAQNGYTF	TGTGCCACTCAGGACCGGGACAACGCCCAGAATGGCTACACCTTC
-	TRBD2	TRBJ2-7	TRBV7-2	CASSSSRLAGGGNSYEQYF	TGTGCCAGCAGCTCTAGCAGACTAGCGGGGGGCGGGAACTCCTACGAGCAGTACTTC
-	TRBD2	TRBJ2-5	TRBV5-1	CASSLGRGEETQYF	TGCGCCAGCAGCTTGGGGCGGGGGGAAGAGACCCAGTACTTC
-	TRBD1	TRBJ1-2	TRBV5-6	CASSFMGQGYGYTF	TGTGCCAGCAGCTTTATGGGACAGGGGTATGGCTACACCTTC
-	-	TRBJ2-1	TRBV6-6	CASSYSLGGARGGQFF	TGTGCCAGCAGTTACTCCCTTGGCGGCGCCCGGGGTGGGCAGTTCTTC
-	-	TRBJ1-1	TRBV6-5	CASRRHQGFTEAFF	TGTGCCAGCAGACGACATCAGGGTTTCACTGAAGCTTTCTTT
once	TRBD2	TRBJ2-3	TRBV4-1	CASSQTPAGGADTQYF	TGCGCCAGCAGCCAAACCCCTGCCGGGGGGGCAGATACGCAGTATTTT
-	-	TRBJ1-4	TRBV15	CATSRGQSEKLFF	TGTGCCACCAGCAGAGGCCAGTCCGAAAAACTGTTTTTT
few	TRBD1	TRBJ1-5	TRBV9	CASSPGGGASQPQHF	TGTGCCAGCAGCCCAGGAGGGGGCGCGTCTCAGCCCCAGCATTTT
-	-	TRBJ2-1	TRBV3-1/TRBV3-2	CASSGQFSYNEQFF	TGTGCCAGCAGCGGACAGTTTTCCTACAATGAGCAGTTCTTC
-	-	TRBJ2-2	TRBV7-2	CASSSTGTGELFF	TGTGCCAGCAGCTCCACGGGGACCGGGGAGCTGTTTTTT
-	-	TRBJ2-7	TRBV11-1	CASSLVTGTAYEQYF	TGTGCCAGCAGCTTAGTAACAGGAACAGCCTACGAGCAGTACTTC
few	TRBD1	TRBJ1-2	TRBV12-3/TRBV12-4	CASSPDRVDGYTF	TGTGCCAGCAGTCCAGACAGGGTAGATGGCTACACCTTC
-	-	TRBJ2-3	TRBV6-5	CASRVVGGVDTQYF	TGTGCCAGCAGAGTCGTAGGCGGGGTAGATACGCAGTATTTT
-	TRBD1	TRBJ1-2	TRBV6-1	CASSEFPGQGRGYTF	TGTGCCAGCAGTGAATTCCCGGGACAGGGCAGGGGCTACACCTTC
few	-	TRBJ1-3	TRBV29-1	CSVEDFASSGNTIYF	TGCAGCGTTGAAGATTTCGCGAGTTCCGGAAACACCATATATTTT
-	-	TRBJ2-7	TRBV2	CASRGEGFSEQYF	TGTGCCAGCAGAGGAGAGGGTTTTAGCGAGCAGTACTTC
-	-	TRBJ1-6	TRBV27	CASRSGSSYNSPLHF	TGTGCCAGCAGGTCGGGAAGCTCCTATAATTCACCCCTCCACTTT
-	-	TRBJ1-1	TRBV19	CASSIDQSEYTEAFF	TGTGCCAGTAGTATAGATCAAAGTGAGTACACTGAAGCTTTCTTT
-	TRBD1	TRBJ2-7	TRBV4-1	CASSQVGGAWEQYF	TGCGCCAGCAGCCAAGTAGGGGGCGCCTGGGAGCAGTACTTC
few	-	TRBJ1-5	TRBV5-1	CASSLDSNSNQPQHF	TGCGCCAGCAGCTTGGACTCAAATAGCAATCAGCCCCAGCATTTT
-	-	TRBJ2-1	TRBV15	CATSTGPDGSSYNEQFF	TGTGCCACCAGCACTGGACCGGACGGGAGCTCCTACAATGAGCAGTTCTTC